This entry describes one T cell receptor (beta chain). Antigen unknown. A junction boundary mismatches the germline segment, possibly from a read error. These data are taken from a study of cytomegalovirus exposure and HLA in healthy donors. Study information: Of the donors genotyped, some 400 in all, 65% to 90% fell in the Caucasian-associated ancestry cluster. Study outcomes and limitations: Later findings reportedly placed an Asian-associated ancestry cluster below the approximately 620-donor mean for N-insertions.

Primers included in the PCR were 60 Vbeta and 13 Jbeta primers. Some clones are missing from TCRdb's copy, which holds only in-frame ones; the method was immunoSEQ multiplex PCR. The sample carries about 140,000 clones, roughly 76% recorded once. Germline V gives CDR1 MNHNS, CDR2 SASEGT. This CDR3 has 15 residues. This chain uses TRBV6-1 with TRBJ2-7; D call uncertain. This receptor was taken from a female donor in good health and CMV-seronegative. Sequenced: PBMCs. The CDR3 region is CASSESIGPSFEQYF. The CDR3, as DNA: TGTGCCAGCAGTGAAAGTATCGGTCCCTCCTTCGAGCAGTACTTC.